These T cell receptor beta chains were read from a single sample in a study of shared clonotypes between healthy human individuals. TCRdb's table, derived via immunoSEQ multiplex PCR, lists solely in-frame clones and lacks some. The repertoire has around 720,000 clones, about three quarters of them found once; the top ten carry around 2%. The sequenced sample was memory CD4+ T cells sorted from blood. These receptors were taken from a woman between 25 and 40 years old in good health. The CDR3 runs from the conserved cysteine through the conserved F or W. The order of the fields is clone size, V gene, D gene, J gene, CDR3 DNA, CDR3 protein. D genes are given only for firm matches. Not every row has a clone size; where given, it reads once, few, many or a size class.

size: .
V: TRBV5-1
D: TRBD2
J: TRBJ2-1
DNA: TGCGCCAGCAGCCCGTGGGCTAGCGGGAGCGATGAGCAGTTCTTC
CDR3: CASSPWASGSDEQFF

size: few
V: TRBV5-4
D: .
J: TRBJ2-1
DNA: TGTGCCAGCAGCCCGAAACAGGGAGAGGGGAACAATGAGCAGTTCTTC
CDR3: CASSPKQGEGNNEQFF

size: .
V: TRBV6-1
D: .
J: TRBJ1-4
DNA: TGTGCCAGCAGTGAAGCTTTAGTCCCAACTAATGAAAAACTGTTTTTT
CDR3: CASSEALVPTNEKLFF

size: .
V: TRBV4-2
D: .
J: TRBJ2-7
DNA: TGTGCCAGCAGCCGAGGGGGCGGGAGTCCCTCCTACGAGCAGTACTTC
CDR3: CASSRGGGSPSYEQYF

size: once
V: TRBV6-4
D: TRBD1
J: TRBJ2-5
DNA: TGTGCCAGCAGTAATAACAGGGGAGAGACCCAGTACTTC
CDR3: CASSNNRGETQYF

size: .
V: TRBV28
D: .
J: TRBJ1-3
DNA: TGTGCCAGCAATTCGCCCGGGCAATCTGGAAACACCATATATTTT
CDR3: CASNSPGQSGNTIYF

size: .
V: TRBV7-3
D: TRBD2
J: TRBJ2-7
DNA: TGTGCCAGCACCCGCCAACGTAGCGGGAGCCCCTTACGATGCGAAGTCGAGCAGTACTTC
CDR3: CASTRQRSGSPLRCEVEQYF

size: .
V: TRBV7-9
D: .
J: TRBJ2-5
DNA: TGTGCCAGCAGCGGCCCCCGGGATCTGTACCAAGAGACCCAGTACTTC
CDR3: CASSGPRDLYQETQYF

size: .
V: TRBV5-1
D: TRBD2
J: TRBJ2-2
DNA: TGCGCCAGCAGCCACGGGACTAGCGGCGGGGAGCTGTTTTTT
CDR3: CASSHGTSGGELFF

size: .
V: TRBV10-2
D: .
J: TRBJ2-5
DNA: TGCGCCAGCAGTGAAAGTTTGGGGACCCAGTACTTC
CDR3: CASSESLGTQYF

size: .
V: TRBV7-2
D: TRBD1
J: TRBJ2-5
DNA: TGTGCCAGCAGCTTCGGGACAGGGGGTGAGACCCAGTACTTC
CDR3: CASSFGTGGETQYF

size: few
V: TRBV27
D: .
J: TRBJ2-7
DNA: TGTGCCAGCAGCCGGGGGCGAGGCGCCTACGAGCAGTACTTC
CDR3: CASSRGRGAYEQYF

size: .
V: TRBV6-1
D: TRBD1
J: TRBJ2-7
DNA: TGTGCCAGCAGCGAGGGGACAGGGGCTTCCTACGAGCAGTACTTC
CDR3: CASSEGTGASYEQYF

size: .
V: TRBV29-1
D: TRBD2
J: TRBJ2-1
DNA: TGCAGCGTTGCGGCTAGCGGGGTCTACAATGAGCAGTTCTTC
CDR3: CSVAASGVYNEQFF

size: .
V: TRBV5-1
D: .
J: TRBJ2-2
DNA: TGCGCCAGCAGCCTCTCCCCCGACCAGAACACCGGGGAGCTGTTTTTT
CDR3: CASSLSPDQNTGELFF

size: .
V: TRBV6-1
D: TRBD1
J: TRBJ2-7
DNA: TGTGCCAGCAGTGAAAATTATGGACAGGGGGAAGACGAGCAGTACTTC
CDR3: CASSENYGQGEDEQYF

size: once
V: TRBV14
D: .
J: TRBJ2-5
DNA: TGTGCCAGCAGCCAAGGGCCGCTAGGGCAGTACTTC
CDR3: CASSQGPLGQYF

size: .
V: TRBV5-1
D: TRBD2
J: TRBJ2-3
DNA: TGCGCCAGCAGCTTGGAAGGGGGTAGCGGGAGGACGCAGTATTTT
CDR3: CASSLEGGSGRTQYF

size: .
V: TRBV6-4
D: TRBD2
J: TRBJ2-3
DNA: TGTGCCAGCAAAGGACTAGCGAGACACAGCCGGTGCACAGATACGCAGTATTTT
CDR3: CASKGLARHSRCTDTQYF

size: .
V: TRBV6-1
D: .
J: TRBJ2-7
DNA: TGTGCCAGCATGGGCAGCTACGAGCAGTACTTC
CDR3: CASMGSYEQYF

size: .
V: TRBV5-4
D: .
J: TRBJ1-1
DNA: TGTGCCAGCAGCTTGGAACGAGAAGCTTTCTTT
CDR3: CASSLEREAFF

size: .
V: TRBV7-2
D: TRBD1
J: TRBJ2-6
DNA: TGTGCCAGCAGCTTATATTCGGGGACAGTCTCTGGGGCCAACGTCCTGACTTTC
CDR3: CASSLYSGTVSGANVLTF

size: many
V: TRBV19
D: TRBD2
J: TRBJ2-1
DNA: TGTGCCAGTAGTACCCGGTTGGGCGGGAGGATGGACAATGAGCAGTTCTTC
CDR3: CASSTRLGGRMDNEQFF

size: few
V: TRBV7-6
D: .
J: TRBJ2-7
DNA: TGTGCCAGCAGCTTAACCGGCCGCTCCTACGAGCAGTACTTC
CDR3: CASSLTGRSYEQYF

size: few
V: TRBV2
D: TRBD2
J: TRBJ2-7
DNA: TGTGCCAGCAGCCAGGAGCGGGGCCACGAGCAGTACTTC
CDR3: CASSQERGHEQYF

size: .
V: TRBV27
D: .
J: TRBJ2-5
DNA: TGTGCCAGCAGTTTATCAGCAGAGGAAGAGACCCAGTACTTC
CDR3: CASSLSAEEETQYF

size: many
V: TRBV6-1
D: TRBD2
J: TRBJ2-1
DNA: TGTGCCAGCAGTGATTGGCGGGCGGGAGTCCCCTACAATGAGCAGTTCTTC
CDR3: CASSDWRAGVPYNEQFF

size: .
V: TRBV23-1
D: .
J: TRBJ2-3
DNA: TGCGCCAGCAGCCATACCAGACAGCCCCCTCGGGATACGCAGTATTTT
CDR3: CASSHTRQPPRDTQYF